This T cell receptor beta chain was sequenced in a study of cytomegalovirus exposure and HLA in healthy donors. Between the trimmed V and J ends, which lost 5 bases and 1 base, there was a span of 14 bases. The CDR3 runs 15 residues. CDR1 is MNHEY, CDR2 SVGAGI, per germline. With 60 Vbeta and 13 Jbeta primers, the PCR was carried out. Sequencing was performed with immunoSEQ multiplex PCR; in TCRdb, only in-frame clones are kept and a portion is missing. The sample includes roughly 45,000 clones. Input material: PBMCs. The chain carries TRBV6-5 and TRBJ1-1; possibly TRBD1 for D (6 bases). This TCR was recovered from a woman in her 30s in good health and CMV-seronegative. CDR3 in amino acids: CASSARDKWNTEAFF. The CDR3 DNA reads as TGTGCCAGCAGTGCAAGGGACAAATGGAACACTGAAGCTTTCTTT.